The 24 T cell receptor beta chains below come from one sample, sequenced in a study of shared clonotypes between healthy human individuals. CD45RO-negative cells were positively selected for CCR7, leaving out terminally differentiated effector memory CD45RA+ cells. Libraries were prepared by immunoSEQ multiplex PCR; TCRdb keeps only in-frame clonotypes and omits some of them. The sample shows about 2.2 million clones, around 93% of them seen only once. What was sequenced was naive CD8+ T cells from PBMCs. The receptor source for this set is a man aged 18 to 30 in good health. Some clones in this sample may be carry-over from other donors' samples.

The chain combines TRBV14 with TRBJ2-7, with D perhaps matching TRBD1 or TRBD2 (5 bases each). The ends were cut back, 1 base at V and 3 bases at J, with 22 bases in the middle. CDR1 and CDR2 from the germline V gene are SGHDN and FVKESK. This CDR3 contains 18 residues. CDR3: CASSQGRDGGDRNYEQYF. The CDR3 coding sequence is TGTGCCAGCAGCCAAGGCCGGGACGGAGGCGATCGTAACTACGAGCAGTACTTC. The full variable domain, in which reference TRBV14 and TRBJ2-7 provide the parts outside the CDR3, is EAGVTQFPSHSVIEKGQTVTLRCDPISGHDNLYWYRRVMGKEIKFLLHFVKESKQDESGMPNNRFLAERTGGTYSTLKVQPAELEDSGVYFCASSQGRDGGDRNYEQYFGPGTRLTVT.

As DNA, the CDR3 is TGTGCCAGCAGCTTAGGTCTGGGGATCTCCTACAATGAGCAGTTCTTC. Encoded protein: CASSLGLGISYNEQFF. V usage is TRBV7-9 and J usage is TRBJ2-1; D unclear. Trimming pared 1 base from V and 0 bases from J, leaving 10 bases between. In germline, CDR1 is SEHNR, CDR2 FQNEAQ (reference sequence). This CDR3 region has 16 residues.

The CDR3 loop reads CASSFGRGYTF. The DNA of the CDR3 is TGTGCCAGCAGTTTTGGTAGAGGCTACACCTTC. The chain couples TRBV28 to TRBJ1-2; no reliable D call. Germline V CDR1 and CDR2: MDHEN, SYDVKM. The germline V and J ends were trimmed by 3 bases and 8 bases, with 7 bases remaining between them. The CDR3 is 11 residues long.

V usage is TRBV4-1 and J usage is TRBJ2-3; no definite D call. From germline, CDR1 is MGHRA and CDR2 YSYEKL. V lost 2 bases, J lost 3 bases, and 6 bases lay in between. The CDR3 contains 13 residues. The CDR3 is CASSQQSTDTQYF. The CDR3, as DNA: TGCGCCAGCAGCCAACAAAGTACAGATACGCAGTATTTT.

With respect to this clone: This sample also contains other DNA sequences that code for the same CDR3. V usage is TRBV5-6 and J usage is TRBJ2-7; either TRBD1 or TRBD2 may fit D (5 bases each). Trimming removed 2 bases from V and 1 base from J, with 7 bases in between. This CDR3 has 13 residues. CDR1 is SGHDT, CDR2 YYEEEE, per germline. The chain's CDR3 is CASSLGESYEQYF. In nucleotides, the CDR3 is TGTGCCAGCAGCTTAGGGGAGTCCTACGAGCAGTACTTC.

This chain links TRBV30 with TRBJ1-2, with D unclear. Germline loops: CDR1 GTSNPN, CDR2 SVGIG (reference sequence). The CDR3 contains 12 residues. The V end lost 0 bases, the J end lost 4 bases, and 6 bases lay between the germline ends. The CDR3 sequence is CAWSVQTYGYTF. In DNA form, the CDR3 reads TGTGCCTGGAGTGTACAGACCTATGGCTACACCTTC.

CDR3 residues: CASSAQTGTDLYEQYF. The CDR3 region has the DNA TGTGCCAGCAGCGCCCAGACCGGGACGGACTTATACGAGCAGTACTTC. The chain is built from TRBV9 and TRBJ2-7, with D tentatively TRBD1 or TRBD2 (5 bases each). This CDR3 region has 16 residues. V lost 3 bases and J lost 4, with 20 bases in between. Germline V gives CDR1 SGDLS, CDR2 YYNGEE. Drawing the rest from reference TRBV9 and TRBJ2-7, the complete variable domain is DSGVTQTPKHLITATGQRVTLRCSPRSGDLSVYWYQQSLDQGLQFLIQYYNGEERAKGNILERFSAQQFPDLHSELNLSSLELGDSALYFCASSAQTGTDLYEQYFGPGTRLTVT.

The rearrangement uses TRBV9 and TRBJ2-2, with 14 nucleotides matching TRBD2. V gave up 3 bases and J gave up 5 bases; unmatched junction bases: 12. This CDR3 contains 19 residues. CDR1 and CDR2 from the germline V gene are SGDLS and YYNGEE. The CDR3 region has the DNA TGTGCCAGCAGCGGTACTTCCGGGACTAGCGGGAGTCGGACCGGGGAGCTGTTTTTT. As protein: CASSGTSGTSGSRTGELFF.

This chain links TRBV4-3 with TRBJ2-7, with 9 bases lining up with TRBD2. This CDR3 contains 15 residues. CDR1 and CDR2 from the germline V gene are LGHNA and YSLEER. J was trimmed by 4 bases and V by 4 bases; bases with no gene match: 8. The CDR3 DNA reads as TGCGCCAGCAGCCTCTCAGCGGGGGGCACTTACGAGCAGTACTTC. As protein: CASSLSAGGTYEQYF.

This sequence joins TRBV7-9 and TRBJ2-7; TRBD1 might be the D (6 bases). The CDR3 sequence is 14 residues long. Trimming left V 5 bases short and J 2 bases short, with 13 bases between. From germline, CDR1 is SEHNR and CDR2 FQNEAQ (reference sequence). The chain's CDR3 is CASSGTGPTYEQYF. Written as DNA, the CDR3 is TGTGCCAGCAGCGGCACAGGGCCCACCTACGAGCAGTACTTC.

The chain couples TRBV7-3 to TRBJ2-7; D is possibly TRBD2 (6 bases). The V gene's germline CDR1 is SGHTA and CDR2 FQGTGA. V was clipped by 9 bases and J by 0 bases, with 21 bases between them. This CDR3 comprises 16 residues. CDR3 nucleotide sequence: TGTGCCAGTCCACCGGGACCGGTAGCGGCCTCCTACGAGCAGTACTTC. It is translated as CASPPGPVAASYEQYF.

J is TRBJ2-1 and V is TRBV28; D possibly corresponds to TRBD2 (6 bases). The CDR3 length is 14 residues. Germline assignment: CDR1 MDHEN and CDR2 SYDVKM. Trimming shortened V by 6 bases and J by 4 bases, and 13 bases separated the two germline ends. CDR3 protein: CASSGGTQYNEQFF. The DNA of the CDR3 is TGTGCCAGCAGCGGTGGGACTCAGTACAATGAGCAGTTCTTC.

This clone has just one count. This chain uses TRBV12-5 with TRBJ2-3; 7 positions match TRBD1. CDR1 and CDR2 (germline): LGHNT, FRNRAP. V gave up 0 bases and J gave up 4 bases; unmatched junction bases: 13. CDR3 length: 18 residues. CDR3 amino acids: CASGLVPPTGRPPDTQYF. The CDR3 coding sequence is TGTGCTAGTGGTTTGGTACCCCCGACAGGGCGGCCGCCAGATACGCAGTATTTT.

Worth noting for this clone: This sample includes further DNA sequences coding for the same CDR3. The DNA for the CDR3 is TGTGCCAGCAGCGTAGGAGGAAATTCCTACGAGCAGTACTTC. This encodes CASSVGGNSYEQYF. The chain employs TRBV9 and TRBJ2-7; no firm D call. The CDR3 covers 14 residues. CDR1 SGDLS and CDR2 YYNGEE come from the germline V gene. Trimming shortened V by 0 bases and J by 1 base, and 8 bases separated the two germline ends. The variable domain in full, completed from reference TRBV9 and TRBJ2-7, reads DSGVTQTPKHLITATGQRVTLRCSPRSGDLSVYWYQQSLDQGLQFLIQYYNGEERAKGNILERFSAQQFPDLHSELNLSSLELGDSALYFCASSVGGNSYEQYFGPGTRLTVT.

This chain joins TRBV19 and TRBJ2-1, with D possibly matching TRBD1 (5 bases). The V end lost 1 base, the J end lost 4 bases, and 17 bases lay between the germline ends. Germline V gives CDR1 LNHDA, CDR2 SQIVND (reference sequence). There are 17 residues in the CDR3. Written as DNA, the CDR3 is TGTGCCAGTAGTATAGGTCCGCCAGGGCGGATGTACAATGAGCAGTTCTTC. Protein product: CASSIGPPGRMYNEQFF. The full variable domain, rest sourced from reference TRBV19 and TRBJ2-1, is DGGITQSPKYLFRKEGQNVTLSCEQNLNHDAMYWYRQDPGQGLRLIYYSQIVNDFQKGDIAEGYSVSREKKESFPLTVTSAQKNPTAFYLCASSIGPPGRMYNEQFFGPGTRLTVL.

As to this clone: The junction shows a germline mismatch at one end, possibly a read error. The chain recombines TRBV10-3 with TRBJ1-2; 11 positions match TRBD1. The CDR3 runs 15 residues. The germline V gene has CDR1 ENHRY and CDR2 SYGVKD. CDR3 protein: CASSPSGTGGSSYTF. In DNA, the CDR3 is TGTGCCAGCAGTCCTTCCGGGACAGGGGGTTCTAGCTACACCTTC.

This chain links TRBV29-1 with TRBJ1-2; maybe TRBD1 (5 bases). The CDR3 is 14 amino acids. CDR1 SQVTM and CDR2 ANQGSEA come from the germline V gene. V was trimmed by 6 bases and J by 0 bases, leaving 14 bases between them. The CDR3 spells CSVWGGNANYGYTF. CDR3 in DNA: TGCAGCGTATGGGGGGGAAATGCTAACTATGGCTACACCTTC. The full variable domain, completed using reference TRBV29-1 and TRBJ1-2, is SAVISQKPSRDICQRGTSLTIQCQVDSQVTMMFWYRQQPGQSLTLIATANQGSEATYESGFVIDKFPISRPNLTFSTLTVSNMSPEDSSIYLCSVWGGNANYGYTFGSGTRLTVV.

A remark on this clone: This same CDR3 is encoded by further DNA sequences in the sample. The chain has TRBV28 and TRBJ1-1; possible D gene TRBD1, 5 bases. The CDR3 has 14 amino acids. Germline V CDR1 and CDR2: MDHEN, SYDVKM. The V end was cut by 1 base, the J end by 2 bases, with 8 bases between. DNA of the CDR3: TGTGCCAGCAGTTTATCCTGGGGCAACACTGAAGCTTTCTTT. Its translation: CASSLSWGNTEAFF. Together with reference TRBV28 and TRBJ1-1, the CDR3 gives the full variable domain: DVKVTQSSRYLVKRTGEKVFLECVQDMDHENMFWYRQDPGLGLRLIYFSYDVKMKEKGDIPEGYSVSREKKERFSLILESASTNQTSMYLCASSLSWGNTEAFFGQGTRLTVV.

The chain is built from TRBV30 and TRBJ2-2; D gene unclear. Germline V lookup: CDR1 GTSNPN, CDR2 SVGIG (reference sequence). V lost 5 bases, J lost 6 bases, and 19 bases lay in between. The length of the CDR3 is 15 residues. The CDR3 here is CAWGHLEPHSGELFF. In nucleotides, the CDR3 is TGTGCCTGGGGCCATTTGGAGCCCCACTCCGGGGAGCTGTTTTTT.

The chain combines TRBV28 with TRBJ2-7; D gene uncertain. The CDR3 length is 15 residues. Looked up from germline, CDR1 is MDHEN and CDR2 is SYDVKM. V lost 2 bases, J lost 3 bases, and 14 bases lay in between. For the CDR3, the DNA is TGTGCCAGCAGTTTAATGGGTGCCGCGCGCTACGAGCAGTACTTC. Translated, it gives CASSLMGAARYEQYF.

V is TRBV11-2 and J is TRBJ2-2; D is unresolved. The CDR3 is 14 amino acids. The germline V gene has CDR1 SGHAT and CDR2 FQNNGV. Trimming took 3 bases from V and 6 from J, leaving 11 bases between them. CDR3: CASSFGPSAGELFF. CDR3 sequence (DNA): TGTGCCAGCAGCTTTGGGCCCAGCGCCGGGGAGCTGTTTTTT.

The rearrangement links TRBV13 to TRBJ1-2; D gene unclear. Germline CDR1 reads PRHDT; CDR2 reads FYEKMQ (reference sequence). The CDR3 extends over 15 amino acids. V was cut by 2 bases and J by 9 bases, with 19 bases left in between. The CDR3 here is CASSLMVTERVRYTF. The CDR3 nucleotides are TGTGCCAGCAGCTTAATGGTCACGGAGAGGGTTCGCTACACCTTC.

This rearrangement joins TRBV5-5 to TRBJ2-3; D not resolved. CDR1 and CDR2 (germline): SGHKS, YYEKEE (reference sequence). The CDR3 covers 15 residues. The V and J ends lost 6 bases and 4 bases respectively, with 18 bases between them. CDR3 coding DNA: TGTGCCAGCATCCCAGACAACCACAGCCCAGATACGCAGTATTTT. This translates into CASIPDNHSPDTQYF.

CDR3: CAIQGAYEQYF. Here the CDR3 DNA reads TGTGCCATCCAAGGGGCATACGAGCAGTACTTC. This chain links TRBV2 with TRBJ2-7, with a tentative D call TRBD1 (5 bases). The CDR3 has 11 residues. The germline V gene has CDR1 SNHLY and CDR2 FYNNEI. Trimming pared 10 bases from V and 4 bases from J, leaving 11 bases between.